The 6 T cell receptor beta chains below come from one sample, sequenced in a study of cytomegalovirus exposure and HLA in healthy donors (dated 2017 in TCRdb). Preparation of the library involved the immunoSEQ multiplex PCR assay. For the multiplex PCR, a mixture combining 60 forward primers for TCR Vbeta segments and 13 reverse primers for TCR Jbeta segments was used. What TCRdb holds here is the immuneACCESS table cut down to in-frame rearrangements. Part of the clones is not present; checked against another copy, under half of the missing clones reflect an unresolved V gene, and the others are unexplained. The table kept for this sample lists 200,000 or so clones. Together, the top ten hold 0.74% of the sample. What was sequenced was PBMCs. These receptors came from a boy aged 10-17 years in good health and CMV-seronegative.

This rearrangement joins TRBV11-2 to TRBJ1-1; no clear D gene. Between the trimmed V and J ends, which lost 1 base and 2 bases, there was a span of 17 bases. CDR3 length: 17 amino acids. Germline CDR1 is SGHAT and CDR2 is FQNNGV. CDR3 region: CASSLAWQAEFNTEAFF. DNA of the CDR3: TGTGCCAGCAGCTTAGCATGGCAGGCCGAGTTTAACACTGAAGCTTTCTTT.

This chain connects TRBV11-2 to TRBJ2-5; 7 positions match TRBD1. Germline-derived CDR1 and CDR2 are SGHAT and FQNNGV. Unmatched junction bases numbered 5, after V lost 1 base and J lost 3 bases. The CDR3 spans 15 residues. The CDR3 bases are TGTGCCAGCAGCTTAGTGACAGGGCTTAAAGAGACCCAGTACTTC. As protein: CASSLVTGLKETQYF.

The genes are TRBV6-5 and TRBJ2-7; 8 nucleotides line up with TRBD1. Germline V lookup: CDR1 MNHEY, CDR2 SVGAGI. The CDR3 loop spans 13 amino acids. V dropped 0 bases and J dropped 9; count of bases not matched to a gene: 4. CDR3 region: CASSYSDRDMQYF. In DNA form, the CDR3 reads TGTGCCAGCAGTTACTCGGACAGGGACATGCAGTACTTC.

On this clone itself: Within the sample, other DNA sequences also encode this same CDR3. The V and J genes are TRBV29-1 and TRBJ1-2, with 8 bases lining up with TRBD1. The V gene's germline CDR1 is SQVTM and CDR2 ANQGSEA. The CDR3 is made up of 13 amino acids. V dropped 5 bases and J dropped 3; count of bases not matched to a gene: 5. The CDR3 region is CSVLPGGHYGYTF. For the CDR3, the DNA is TGCAGCGTTCTCCCAGGGGGCCACTATGGCTACACCTTC.

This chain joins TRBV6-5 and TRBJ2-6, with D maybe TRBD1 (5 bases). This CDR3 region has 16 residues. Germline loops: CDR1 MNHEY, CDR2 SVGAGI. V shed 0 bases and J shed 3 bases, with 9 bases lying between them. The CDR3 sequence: CASSYSGRGGANVLTF. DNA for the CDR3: TGTGCCAGCAGTTACTCTGGAAGGGGTGGGGCCAACGTCCTGACTTTC.

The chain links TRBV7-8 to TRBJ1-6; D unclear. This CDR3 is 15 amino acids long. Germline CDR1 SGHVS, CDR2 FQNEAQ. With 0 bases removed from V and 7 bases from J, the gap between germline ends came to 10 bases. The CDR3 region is CASSLAGMSNSPLHF. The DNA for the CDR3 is TGTGCCAGCAGCTTAGCGGGCATGAGCAATTCACCCCTCCACTTT.